Below, 10 T cell receptor beta chains from the same sample are listed, as sequenced in a study of T cell responses to AZD1222 COVID-19 vaccine. Assay used: immunoSEQ multiplex PCR; TCRdb lists only in-frame clones, some missing. This repertoire shows about 150,000 clones, 70% to 90% found once; its top ten account for around 2.3%. The source was peripheral blood, collected on day 0 of AZD1222 vaccination. These receptor sequences come from an adult in good health.

The chain couples TRBV2 to TRBJ1-1; 9 nucleotides agree with TRBD1. This CDR3 spans 16 amino acids. V was clipped by 5 bases and J by 2 bases; unmatched bases: 9. Per the germline V gene, CDR1 is SNHLY and CDR2 is FYNNEI. CDR3 in DNA: TGTGCCAGCAGTCCCGGGACAGGGAGCCACAACACTGAAGCTTTCTTT. Its translation is CASSPGTGSHNTEAFF.

This rearrangement joins TRBV6-2 or TRBV6-3 to TRBJ1-2; D is perhaps TRBD1 (5 bases). The V gene lost 0 bases and the J gene lost 2 bases, with 16 bases spanning the gap. CDR3 length equals 17 residues. Germline CDR1 and CDR2: MNHEY and SVGEGT. CDR3 in DNA: TGTGCCAGCAGTTACTCAGGGACTCGCCGTGGCAACTATGGCTACACCTTC. Protein product: CASSYSGTRRGNYGYTF.

The chain couples TRBV24-1 to TRBJ2-5; unclear D gene. Trimming took 4 bases from V and 5 from J, leaving 13 bases between them. The CDR3 has 14 amino acids. Per germline, CDR1 KGHDR and CDR2 SFDVKD. The CDR3, as DNA: TGTGCCACCAGTGACCCCGGGCCCCCCGAGACCCAGTACTTC. Translating gives CATSDPGPPETQYF.

The chain combines TRBV5-8 with TRBJ2-1, with a possible D match to TRBD2 (6 bases). CDR1 is SGHTS, CDR2 YDEGEE, per germline. The CDR3 covers 16 residues. Trimming took off 4 bases at V and 0 bases at J, with 14 bases between the two ends. For the CDR3, the DNA is TGTGCCAGCAGCGCCGACGGGGGAGCCTCCTACAATGAGCAGTTCTTC. It is translated as CASSADGGASYNEQFF.

The V and J genes are TRBV5-1 and TRBJ1-1, with a tentative D call TRBD1 (5 bases). The CDR3 is made up of 17 amino acids. Germline values: CDR1 SGHRS, CDR2 YFSETQ. Trimming removed 4 bases from V and 7 bases from J, with 26 bases in between. The CDR3 region has the DNA TGCGCCAGCAGCCCCGGTTCCGGCAGGGTGGGGAATAATGAAGCTTTCTTT. Encoded protein: CASSPGSGRVGNNEAFF.

This chain joins TRBV27 and TRBJ2-1, with a possible D match to TRBD2 (5 bases). Trimming stripped 6 bases from V and 3 bases from J, with 12 bases between. This CDR3 has 14 amino acids. The germline CDR1 and CDR2 sequences are MNHEY and SMNVEV (reference sequence). The CDR3 bases are TGTGCCAGCAGGCTATCGGCGGGCTACAATGAGCAGTTCTTC. Its protein product is CASRLSAGYNEQFF.

The V gene is TRBV5-1, the J gene TRBJ1-1; 9 bases fit TRBD1. The CDR3 sequence is 15 residues long. Unmatched junction bases numbered 11, after V lost 3 bases and J lost 8 bases. The V gene's germline CDR1 is SGHRS and CDR2 YFSETQ. The CDR3 DNA sequence: TGCGCCAGCAGCTCCTTCCCGGGACAGGGTGTGGAAGCTTTCTTT. Translating gives CASSSFPGQGVEAFF.

CDR3 in amino acids: CASSLTAYNSPLHF. The CDR3 coding sequence is TGTGCCAGCAGCTTAACGGCCTATAATTCACCCCTCCACTTT. The chain has TRBV7-3 and TRBJ1-6; D ambiguous. CDR3 length: 14 amino acids. Germline assignment: CDR1 SGHTA and CDR2 FQGTGA. V lost 0 bases and J lost 2, with 2 bases in between.

This clone showed up just once. The genes are TRBV5-6 and TRBJ1-1; possibly TRBD1 for D (5 bases). Germline assignment: CDR1 SGHDT and CDR2 YYEEEE. The CDR3 sequence is 15 residues long. With 2 bases removed from V and 1 base from J, the gap between germline ends came to 12 bases. This chain's CDR3 is CASSFTTAANTEAFF. Written as DNA, the CDR3 is TGTGCCAGCAGCTTCACGACAGCAGCGAACACTGAAGCTTTCTTT.

This chain uses TRBV27 with TRBJ1-1; perhaps TRBD1 as D (5 bases). Trimming took 6 bases from V and 8 from J, leaving 19 bases between them. Germline assignment: CDR1 MNHEY and CDR2 SMNVEV (reference sequence). The CDR3 consists of 14 residues. This CDR3 is CASSRIAGPPEAFF. In DNA, the CDR3 is TGTGCCAGCAGCCGCATAGCGGGGCCCCCGGAAGCTTTCTTT.